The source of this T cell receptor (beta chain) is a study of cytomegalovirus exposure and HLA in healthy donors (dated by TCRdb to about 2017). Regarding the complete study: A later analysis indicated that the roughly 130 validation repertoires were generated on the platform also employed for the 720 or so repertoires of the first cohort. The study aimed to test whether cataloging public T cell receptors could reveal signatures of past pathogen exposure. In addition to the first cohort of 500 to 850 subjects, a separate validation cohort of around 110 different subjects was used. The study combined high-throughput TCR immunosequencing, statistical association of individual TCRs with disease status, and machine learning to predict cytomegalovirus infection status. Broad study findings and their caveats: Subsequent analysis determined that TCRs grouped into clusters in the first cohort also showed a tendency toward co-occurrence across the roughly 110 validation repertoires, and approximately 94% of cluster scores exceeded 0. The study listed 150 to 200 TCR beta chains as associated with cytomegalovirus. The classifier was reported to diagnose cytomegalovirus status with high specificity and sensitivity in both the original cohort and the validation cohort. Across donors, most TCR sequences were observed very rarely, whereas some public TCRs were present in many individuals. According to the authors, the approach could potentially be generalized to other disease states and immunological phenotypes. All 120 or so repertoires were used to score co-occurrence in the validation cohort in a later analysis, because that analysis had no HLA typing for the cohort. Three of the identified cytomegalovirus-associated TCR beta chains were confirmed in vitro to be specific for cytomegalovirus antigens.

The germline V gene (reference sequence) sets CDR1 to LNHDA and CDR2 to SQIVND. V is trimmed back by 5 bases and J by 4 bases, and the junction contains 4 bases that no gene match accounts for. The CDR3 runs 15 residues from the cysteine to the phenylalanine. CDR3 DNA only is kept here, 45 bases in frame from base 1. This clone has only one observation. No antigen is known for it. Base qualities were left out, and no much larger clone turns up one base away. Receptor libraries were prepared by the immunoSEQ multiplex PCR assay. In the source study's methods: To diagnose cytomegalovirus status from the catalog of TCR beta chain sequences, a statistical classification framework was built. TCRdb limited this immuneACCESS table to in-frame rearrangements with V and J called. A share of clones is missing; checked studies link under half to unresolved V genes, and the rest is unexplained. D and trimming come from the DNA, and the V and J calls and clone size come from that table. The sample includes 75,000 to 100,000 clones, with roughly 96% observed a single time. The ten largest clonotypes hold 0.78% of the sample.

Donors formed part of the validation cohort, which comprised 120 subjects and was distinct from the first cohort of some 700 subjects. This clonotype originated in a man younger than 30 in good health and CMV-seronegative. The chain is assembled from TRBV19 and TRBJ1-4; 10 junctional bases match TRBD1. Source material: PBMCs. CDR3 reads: CASSARDRGNEKLFF. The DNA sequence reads TGTGCCAGTAGTGCCCGGGACAGGGGTAATGAAAAACTGTTTTTT.